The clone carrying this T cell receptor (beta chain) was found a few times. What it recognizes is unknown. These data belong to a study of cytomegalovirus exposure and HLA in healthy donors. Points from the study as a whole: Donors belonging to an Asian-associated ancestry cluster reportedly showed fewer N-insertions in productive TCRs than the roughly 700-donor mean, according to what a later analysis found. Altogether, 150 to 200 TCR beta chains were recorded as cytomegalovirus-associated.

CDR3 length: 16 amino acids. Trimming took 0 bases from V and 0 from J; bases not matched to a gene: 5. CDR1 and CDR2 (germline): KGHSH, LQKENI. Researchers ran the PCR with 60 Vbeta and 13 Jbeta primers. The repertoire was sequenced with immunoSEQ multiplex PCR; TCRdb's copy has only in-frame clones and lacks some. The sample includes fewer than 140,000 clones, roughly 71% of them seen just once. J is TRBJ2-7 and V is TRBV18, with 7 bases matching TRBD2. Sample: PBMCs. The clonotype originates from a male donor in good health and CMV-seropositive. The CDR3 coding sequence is TGTGCCAGCTCACCACCGGGGGGGGTTAGCTCCTACGAGCAGTACTTC. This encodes CASSPPGGVSSYEQYF.